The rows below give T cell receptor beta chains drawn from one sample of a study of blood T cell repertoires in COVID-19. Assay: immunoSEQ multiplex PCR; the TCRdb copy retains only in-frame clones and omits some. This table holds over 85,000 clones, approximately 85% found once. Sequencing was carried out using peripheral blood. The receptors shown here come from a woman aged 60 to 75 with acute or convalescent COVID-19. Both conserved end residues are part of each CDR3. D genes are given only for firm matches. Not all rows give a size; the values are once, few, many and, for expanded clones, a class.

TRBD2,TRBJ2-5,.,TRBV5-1,TGCGCCAGCAGCGAGGGACTAGCGGGGGGTGGAGAGACCCAGTACTTC,CASSEGLAGGGETQYF
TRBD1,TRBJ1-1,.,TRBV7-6,TGTGCCAGCAGCTTAACCATACAGGGGGGCACTGAAGCTTTCTTT,CASSLTIQGGTEAFF
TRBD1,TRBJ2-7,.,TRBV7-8,TGTGCCAGCAGCTCCTTGACAGGGAGCTCCTACGAGCAGTACTTC,CASSSLTGSSYEQYF
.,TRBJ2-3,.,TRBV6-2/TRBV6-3,TGTGCCAGCAGTTGGGGAGGCACAGATACGCAGTATTTT,CASSWGGTDTQYF
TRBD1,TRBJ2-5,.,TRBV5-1,TGCGCCAGCAGCCTCACAGGGGTCGGAGAGACCCAGTACTTC,CASSLTGVGETQYF
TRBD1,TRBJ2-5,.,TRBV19,TGTGCCAGTAGTGCCTACAGGGGATTCCAAGAGACCCAGTACTTC,CASSAYRGFQETQYF
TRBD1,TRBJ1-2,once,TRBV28,TGTGCCAGCAGTTTAACAGGGGATCGTGGCTACACCTTC,CASSLTGDRGYTF
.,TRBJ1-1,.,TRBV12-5,TGTGCTAGTGGTTTGGGACGGGACACTGAAGCTTTCTTT,CASGLGRDTEAFF
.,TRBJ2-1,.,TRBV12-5,TGTGCTAGTGGTTTGGTAATCGTGACAGGTGACTATGAGCAGTTCTTC,CASGLVIVTGDYEQFF
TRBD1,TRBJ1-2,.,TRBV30,TGTGCCTGGAAGGGGGCAGCTAACTATGGCTACACCTTC,CAWKGAANYGYTF
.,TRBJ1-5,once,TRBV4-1,TGCGCCAGCAGCCAAGTGTGGGAGGGCAATCAGCCCCAGCATTTT,CASSQVWEGNQPQHF
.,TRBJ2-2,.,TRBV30,TGTGCCTGGATCGGCAGTCCAGGCTGGGCCGGGGAGCTGTTTTTT,CAWIGSPGWAGELFF
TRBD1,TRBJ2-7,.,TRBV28,TGTGCCAGCAGTCCACGTACAGGGGGCGGAAATTCCTACGAGCAGTACTTC,CASSPRTGGGNSYEQYF
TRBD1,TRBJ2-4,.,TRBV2,TGTGCCAGCCGGCGGGACAGGGAAAACATTCAGTACTTC,CASRRDRENIQYF
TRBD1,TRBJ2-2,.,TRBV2,TGTGCCAGCAGGAGGGACAGGGTAAACACCGGGGAGCTGTTTTTT,CASRRDRVNTGELFF
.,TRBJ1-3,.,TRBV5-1,TGCGCCAGCAGCCAGGGACACCCCTCTGGAAACACCATATATTTT,CASSQGHPSGNTIYF
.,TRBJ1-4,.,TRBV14,TGTGCCAGCAGCCAAGTCATTAATGAAAAACTGTTTTTT,CASSQVINEKLFF
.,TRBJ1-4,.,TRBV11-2,TGTGCCAGCAGCTATGATGGAGCAACTAATGAAAAACTGTTTTTT,CASSYDGATNEKLFF
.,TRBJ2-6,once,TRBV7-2,TGTGCCAGCAGCTTACGGAGGGTTCAACTTTCTGGGGCCAACGTCCTGACTTTC,CASSLRRVQLSGANVLTF
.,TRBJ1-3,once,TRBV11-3,TGTGCCAGCAGCTTAGATCAACCGAGCTCTGGAAACACCATATATTTT,CASSLDQPSSGNTIYF
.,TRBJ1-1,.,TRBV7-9,TGTGCCAGCAGCAACATTCCGACAGCAGAAGCTTTCTTT,CASSNIPTAEAFF
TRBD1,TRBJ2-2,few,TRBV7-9,TGTGCCAGCAGCGGACGGACAGGCACGAACACCGGGGAGCTGTTTTTT,CASSGRTGTNTGELFF
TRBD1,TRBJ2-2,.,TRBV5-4,TGTGCCAGCAGTCGGGGACAGCTTGGGGCCACCGGGGAGCTGTTTTTT,CASSRGQLGATGELFF
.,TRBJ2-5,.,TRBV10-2,TGCGCCAGCAGAGAAACAGGGAGGGGTGAGACCCAGTACTTC,CASRETGRGETQYF
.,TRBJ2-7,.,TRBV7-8,TGTGCCAGCAGCTTATTCAGGGGGGTCCTTCCTTACGAGCAGTACTTC,CASSLFRGVLPYEQYF
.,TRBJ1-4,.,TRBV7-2,TGTGCCAGCAGCTTAGACAGAGATCAGGCTAATGAAAAACTGTTTTTT,CASSLDRDQANEKLFF
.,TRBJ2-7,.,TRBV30,TGTGCCTGGAGTGTACAGGCGGTCGAGCAGTACTTC,CAWSVQAVEQYF
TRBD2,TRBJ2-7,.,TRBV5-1,TGCGCCAGCGCGGGGGGGGCTCCATCCTACGAGCAGTACTTC,CASAGGAPSYEQYF
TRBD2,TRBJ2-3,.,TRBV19,TGTGCCAGTAGTATTCGGGCGGGGGGCTCCGTAATAAGCACAGATACGCAGTATTTT,CASSIRAGGSVISTDTQYF
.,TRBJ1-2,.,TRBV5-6,TGTGCCAGCAGCTTGCGGGGGGAGTATGGCTACACCTTC,CASSLRGEYGYTF
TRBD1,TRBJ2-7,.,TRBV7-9,TGTGCCAGCAGCCAGACAGGGGGATCCTACGAGCAGTACTTC,CASSQTGGSYEQYF
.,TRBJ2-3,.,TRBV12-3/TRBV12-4,TGTGCCAGCAGCGAGATCGGGACTTCGCAGTATTTT,CASSEIGTSQYF
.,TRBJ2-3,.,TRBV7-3,TGTGCCAGCAGCTTAGGGACTGACACAGATACGCAGTATTTT,CASSLGTDTDTQYF
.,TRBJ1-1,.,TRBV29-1,TGCAGCGTTGTATGGGGAGGAGTCACTGAAGCTTTCTTT,CSVVWGGVTEAFF
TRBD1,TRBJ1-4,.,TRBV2,TGTGCCAGCAGTGACAAGGACAGGGGAAATGAAAAACTGTTTTTT,CASSDKDRGNEKLFF
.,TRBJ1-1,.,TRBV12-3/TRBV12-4,TGTGCCAGCAGTTTAGACAGGGACACTGAAGCTTTCTTT,CASSLDRDTEAFF
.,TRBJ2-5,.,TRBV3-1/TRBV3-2,TGTGCCAGCAGCCGAAAGGACAGCGGGCGGGGGGAGACCCAGTACTTC,CASSRKDSGRGETQYF
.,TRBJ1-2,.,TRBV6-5,TGTGCCAGCAGTTACTCGGGGGGTATCTATGGCTACACCTTC,CASSYSGGIYGYTF
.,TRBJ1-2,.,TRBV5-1,TGCGCCAGCAGCTTGGCCGGAGGGAGGAGTAATGGCTACACCTTC,CASSLAGGRSNGYTF
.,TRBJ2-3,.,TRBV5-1,TGCGCCAGCAGCTTGACCGGTTTCACAGATACGCAGTATTTT,CASSLTGFTDTQYF
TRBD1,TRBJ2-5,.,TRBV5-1,TGCGCCAGCACCTCTGGGACAGCCCTTCAAGAGACCCAGTACTTC,CASTSGTALQETQYF
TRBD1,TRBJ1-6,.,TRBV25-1,TGTGCCAGCAGTCATTCAATCGGGACAGGGCGGTCACCCCTCCACTTT,CASSHSIGTGRSPLHF